These 10 T cell receptor beta chains came from one sample sequenced in a study of T-cell memory formation after mild COVID-19. Using its own MiXCR run on the 5' RACE reads, TCRdb lists one record per CDR3 protein. This sample yields about 190,000 distinct CDR3 sequences, of which around 16% are seen a single time; around 2.4% belongs to the top ten. What was sequenced was PBMCs or a T cell subset sorted from them (not recorded which). Every receptor here comes from an adult woman who had mild COVID-19 (a few samples of this study predate the infection). Cell type and time point are not known.

This clonotype was seen many times. The chain joins TRBV30 to TRBJ2-7, with D uncertain. V dropped 0 bases and J dropped 5 bases, with 5 bases sitting between them. The germline gives CDR1 GTSNPN, CDR2 SVGIG (reference sequence). The CDR3 totals 11 residues. This chain's CDR3 is CAWSVRDEQYF. Written as DNA, the CDR3 is TGTGCCTGGAGTGTACGGGACGAGCAGTACTTC.

This clonotype has a count of ten or more. The chain recombines TRBV3-1 with TRBJ1-2, with D unclear. The V end lost 4 bases, the J end lost 3 bases, and 12 bases lay between the germline ends. The CDR3 covers 14 residues. Germline V gene data show CDR1 as LGHDT and CDR2 as YNNKEL (reference sequence). This CDR3 is CASSLGPPDYGYTF. CDR3 DNA: TGTGCCAGCAGCCTTGGACCCCCAGACTATGGCTACACCTTC.

The rearrangement joins TRBV3-1 to TRBJ2-2; the match to TRBD1 covers 10 bases. CDR3 size: 16 residues. CDR1 LGHDT and CDR2 YNNKEL come from the germline V gene (reference sequence). Losses at the gene ends were 4 bases for V and 4 bases for J; bases not matched to a gene: 6. CDR3: CASSPGTGVPTGELFF. The CDR3 nucleotides are TGTGCCAGCAGCCCCGGGACAGGGGTCCCCACCGGGGAGCTGTTTTTT.

The chain employs TRBV29-1 and TRBJ1-1; D is uncertain. Trimming cost V 6 bases and J 5 bases, with 31 bases left between them. The CDR3 is made up of 18 amino acids. From germline, CDR1 is SQVTM and CDR2 ANQGSEA. Here the CDR3 reads CSVFGRTWAPGVGTEAFF. CDR3 DNA: TGCAGCGTCTTCGGACGGACTTGGGCTCCGGGAGTAGGGACTGAAGCTTTCTTT. Supplemented by reference TRBV29-1 and TRBJ1-1, the full variable domain reads SAVISQKPSRDICQRGTSLTIQCQVDSQVTMMFWYRQQPGQSLTLIATANQGSEATYESGFVIDKFPISRPNLTFSTLTVSNMSPEDSSIYLCSVFGRTWAPGVGTEAFFGQGTRLTVV.

There are a few counts of this clonotype. The rearrangement links TRBV7-9 to TRBJ1-2; the match to TRBD1 covers 7 bases. This CDR3 contains 15 residues. Germline CDR1 SEHNR, CDR2 FQNEAQ (reference sequence). V trimming: 0 bases; J trimming: 6 bases; junction bases outside the gene matches: 7. CDR3 in DNA: TGTGCCAGCAGCTTAGCGGCGACAGGGCACGATGGCTACACCTTC. Translated, it gives CASSLAATGHDGYTF.

Only a few counts were recorded for this clonotype. This chain uses TRBV5-1 with TRBJ2-7; D is unclear. V lost 0 bases and J lost 2, with 21 bases in between. The CDR3 is 18 residues long. Germline CDR1 reads SGHRS; CDR2 reads YFSETQ. The DNA for the CDR3 is TGCGCCAGCAGCTTGGGATCTGGTTCGGTACGTAATACCTACGAGCAGTACTTC. It encodes CASSLGSGSVRNTYEQYF.

The chain carries TRBV3-1 and TRBJ2-1; D unclear. Between the trimmed V and J ends, which lost 2 bases and 5 bases, there was a span of 7 bases. The CDR3 contains 13 residues. Germline CDR1 is LGHDT and CDR2 is YNNKEL (reference sequence). CDR3 DNA sequence: TGTGCCAGCAGCCAAATGACCCACAATGAGCAGTTCTTC. Translated: CASSQMTHNEQFF.

This clonotype showed up just a few times. The genes are TRBV20-1 and TRBJ1-5; possibly TRBD1 for D (5 bases). The CDR3 covers 18 residues. V was clipped by 3 bases and J by 0 bases, with 21 bases between them. CDR1 and CDR2 (germline): DFQATT, SNEGSKA (reference sequence). The CDR3 protein is CSARPPGGGTYSNQPQHF. As DNA, the CDR3 is TGCAGTGCTAGGCCCCCCGGTGGGGGGACTTATAGCAATCAGCCCCAGCATTTT.

The chain couples TRBV4-2 to TRBJ1-1, with D perhaps matching TRBD1 (5 bases). Germline V lookup: CDR1 LGHNA, CDR2 YNFKEQ. Trimming took off 5 bases at V and 3 bases at J, with 16 bases between the two ends. This CDR3 has 15 residues. The DNA of the CDR3 is TGTGCCAGCAGCGGGGGATCGGGGGGTGACACTGAAGCTTTCTTT. Its protein product is CASSGGSGGDTEAFF.

The rearrangement links TRBV5-4 to TRBJ2-2; 8 bases fit TRBD1. Per germline, CDR1 SGHNT and CDR2 YYREEE (reference sequence). With 7 bases clipped from V and 6 bases from J, the junction kept 2 bases outside the gene matches. This CDR3 has 12 residues. CDR3 coding DNA: TGTGCCAGCGGACAGGGCTCCGGGGAGCTGTTTTTT. Translation: CASGQGSGELFF. Full variable domain (remainder filled in from reference TRBV5-4 and TRBJ2-2): ETGVTQSPTHLIKTRGQQVTLRCSSQSGHNTVSWYQQALGQGPQFIFQYYREEENGRGNFPPRFSGLQFPNYSSELNVNALELDDSALYLCASGQGSGELFFGEGSRLTVL.